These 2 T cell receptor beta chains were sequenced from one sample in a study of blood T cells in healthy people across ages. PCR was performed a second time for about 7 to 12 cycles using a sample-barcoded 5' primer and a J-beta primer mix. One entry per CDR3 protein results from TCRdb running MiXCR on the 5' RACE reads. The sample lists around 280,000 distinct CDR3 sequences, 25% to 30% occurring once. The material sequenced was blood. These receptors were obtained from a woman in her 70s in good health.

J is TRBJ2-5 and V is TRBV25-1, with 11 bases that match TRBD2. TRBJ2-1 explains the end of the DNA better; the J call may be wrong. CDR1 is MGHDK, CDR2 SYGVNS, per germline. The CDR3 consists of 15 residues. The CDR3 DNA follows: TGTGCCAGCAGATCACTAGCGGGAGACCAGTATGAGCAGTTCTTC. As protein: CASRSLAGDQYEQFF.

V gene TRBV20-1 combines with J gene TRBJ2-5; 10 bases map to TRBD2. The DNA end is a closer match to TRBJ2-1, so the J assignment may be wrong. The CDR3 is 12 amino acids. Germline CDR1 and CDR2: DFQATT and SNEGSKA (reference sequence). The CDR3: CSARLAGDEQFF. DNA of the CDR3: TGCAGTGCTAGACTAGCGGGAGATGAGCAGTTCTTC.